This T cell receptor (beta chain) appears in the sequencing data of a study of blood T cells in healthy people across ages. Donor samples were obtained from healthy Caucasian individuals from Russia, aged roughly 6 to 95. The authors ran a second PCR of about 6 to 11 cycles using a sample-barcoded 5' primer and a J-beta primer mix. TCRdb passed the 5' RACE reads through MiXCR, listing each CDR3 protein once. The sample shows 750,000 to 1,000,000 distinct CDR3 sequences, about 27% of them seen only once. This clonotype was counted between two and nine times. V trimming: 7 bases; J trimming: 8 bases; junction bases outside the gene matches: 7. CDR1 and CDR2 from the germline V gene are MGHDK and SYGVNS. CDR3 length: 13 residues. These data were also reused for a study on T cells of mothers and their children.

The specimen sequenced was blood. The source of this sequence is a woman aged 40-49 years in good health. The chain carries TRBV25-1 and TRBJ2-1, with TRBD1 identical over 8 bases. As DNA, the CDR3 is TGTGCCAGCACCCCGGACAGGGTCCATGAGCAGTTCTTC. It encodes CASTPDRVHEQFF.